This T cell receptor beta chain was recovered during a study of CD4 and CD8 cells across lung adenocarcinoma regions. MiXCR, applied by TCRdb to the PCR reads, yields one record per CDR3 protein. The table shows approximately 3,500 distinct CDR3 sequences, with 60% to 70% occurring only once. On this clonotype: The germline gene is not matched at one end of the junction; a read error may be the cause.

Localized lung adenocarcinoma, a non-small cell lung cancer, affected the donors. The CDR3 consists of 14 residues. Germline values: CDR1 MNHNS, CDR2 SASEGT. The TCR was taken from a male donor with lung adenocarcinoma. The CD4 and CD8 labels of this study may be unreliable. Sequencing input: CD4+ T cells from the margin of a lung tumor. The chain has TRBV6-1 and TRBJ1-1, with 9 bases identical to TRBD1. The CDR3 DNA follows: TGTGCCAGCACCGGACAGGGGCTGAACACTGAAGCTATCTTT. This codes for CASTGQGLNTEAIF.